This entry features one T cell receptor (beta chain) sequence. Its antigen is as yet unknown. Measured with immunoSEQ multiplex PCR; TCRdb has only the in-frame clones, and not every one. The sample lists about 130,000 clones, around four fifths seen once, with 2.5% to 3.5% in the top ten. The sample belongs to a study of cytotoxic CD8 clonotypes in ibrutinib-treated CLL. About the study: Response sampling took place at median approximately 12 months of treatment, range 6 to 36. Samples averaged roughly 260,000 productive templates and about 94,000 productive rearrangements.

Notes on the study in general: At baseline, clonality was higher than in age-matched healthy donors and correlated with CD8+ counts. Clonality was elevated at ibrutinib response and had returned toward baseline at progression.

This CDR3 spans 15 amino acids. After removal of 4 bases from V and 4 bases from J, the junction contained 6 bases not matched to a gene. Germline assignment: CDR1 SNHLY and CDR2 FYNNEI. Sequences were derived from PBMCs, sampled after 24 months of ibrutinib treatment. This sequence originates from a human donor with chronic lymphocytic leukemia. The chain uses TRBV2 and TRBJ2-1; 8 bases fit TRBD2. The CDR3: CASSGAGGEYNEQFF. CDR3 coding DNA: TGTGCCAGCAGTGGGGCGGGGGGAGAATACAATGAGCAGTTCTTC.